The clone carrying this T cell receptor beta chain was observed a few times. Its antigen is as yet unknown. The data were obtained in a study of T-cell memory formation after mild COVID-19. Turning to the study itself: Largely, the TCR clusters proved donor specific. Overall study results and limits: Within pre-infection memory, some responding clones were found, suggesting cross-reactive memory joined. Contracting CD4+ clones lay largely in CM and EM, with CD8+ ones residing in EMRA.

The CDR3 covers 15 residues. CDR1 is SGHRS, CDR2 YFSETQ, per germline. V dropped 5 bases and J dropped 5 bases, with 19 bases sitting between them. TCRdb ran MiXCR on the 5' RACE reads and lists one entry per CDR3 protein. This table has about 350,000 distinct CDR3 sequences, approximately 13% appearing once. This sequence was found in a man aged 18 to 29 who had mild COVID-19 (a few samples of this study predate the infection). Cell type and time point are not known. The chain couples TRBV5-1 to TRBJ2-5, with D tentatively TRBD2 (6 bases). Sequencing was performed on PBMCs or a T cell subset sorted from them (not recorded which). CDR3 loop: CASSMGTGAEETQYF. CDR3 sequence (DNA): TGCGCCAGCAGTATGGGTACGGGAGCCGAGGAGACCCAGTACTTC.